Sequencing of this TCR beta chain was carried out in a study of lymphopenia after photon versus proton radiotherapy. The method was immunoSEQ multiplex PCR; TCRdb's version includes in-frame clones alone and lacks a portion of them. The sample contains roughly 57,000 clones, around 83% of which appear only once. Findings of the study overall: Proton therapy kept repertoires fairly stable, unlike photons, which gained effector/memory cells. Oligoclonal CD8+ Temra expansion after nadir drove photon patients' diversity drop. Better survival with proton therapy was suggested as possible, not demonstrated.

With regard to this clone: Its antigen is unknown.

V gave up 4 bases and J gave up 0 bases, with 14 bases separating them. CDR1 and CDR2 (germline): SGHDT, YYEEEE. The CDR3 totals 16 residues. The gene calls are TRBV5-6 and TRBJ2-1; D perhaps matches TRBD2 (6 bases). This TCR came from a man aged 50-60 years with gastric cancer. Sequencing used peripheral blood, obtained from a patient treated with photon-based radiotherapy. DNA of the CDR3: TGTGCCAGCAGCATTAGCGGAACCTTCTCCTACAATGAGCAGTTCTTC. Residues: CASSISGTFSYNEQFF.